These T cell receptor beta chains were read from a single sample in a study of blood T cells in healthy people across ages. Via MiXCR, TCRdb re-called the 5' RACE reads, giving one row per CDR3 protein. The sample has about 800,000 distinct CDR3 sequences, more than 20% seen once; the top ten hold approximately 4%. The data also belong to a second study, concerning T cells of mothers and their children.

The specimen sequenced was blood. The receptor set was obtained from a boy aged 10-17 years in good health. The conserved cysteine and the conserved F or W are not part of the CDR3 here.

V,J,length,CDR3
TRBV7-2,TRBJ2-4,16,ASSLAAGTGVAKNIQY
TRBV7-9,TRBJ2-7,13,ASSPRLAIAYEQY
TRBV19,TRBJ2-1,11,ASGLAGDNEQF
TRBV20-1,TRBJ1-5,13,SATPRVWSNQPQH
TRBV29-1,TRBJ2-2,12,SVEGQLGTGELF
TRBV5-5,TRBJ2-5,16,ASSLGIGQAAIQETQY
TRBV7-8,.,12,ASSFQRTLYEQY
TRBV7-9,TRBJ1-4,14,ASSLVGTRSNEKLF
TRBV10-3,TRBJ2-3,9,ATLDRDTQY
TRBV6-2/TRBV6-3,TRBJ1-1,9,ADRDNTEAF
TRBV5-1,TRBJ2-7,14,ASSLGPQGGDYEQY
TRBV7-3,TRBJ2-1,13,ASSLVTGFYNEQL
TRBV9,TRBJ2-5,13,ASSGTSGFQETQY
TRBV20-1,TRBJ1-2,12,SARLTVSAYGYT
TRBV4-1,TRBJ2-5,14,ASSQEGQIDGETQY
TRBV9,TRBJ2-2,13,ASSPYGGGTGELF
TRBV3-1,TRBJ1-2,14,ASSQAGTGANYGYT
TRBV20-1,.,12,SVPIGTRKDEQY
TRBV20-1,TRBJ1-1,9,SGRAYTEAF
TRBV28,TRBJ2-2,19,ASSFPFVGTSGFLNTGELF
TRBV7-9,TRBJ2-7,12,ASSLVPSIDEQY
TRBV27,TRBJ2-7,11,ASSLAGYDEQY
TRBV20-1,TRBJ2-7,16,SAPTPGLAGIRTYEQY